The 20 T cell receptor beta chains listed next were all sequenced from one sample in a study of PD-L1 blockade in urothelial cancer. The protocol was immunoSEQ multiplex PCR, while the TCRdb copy is restricted to in-frame clones and leaves out a portion. This table has about 50,000 clones, around 72% appearing once. Noted time point: pretreatment peripheral blood. This material consisted of PBMCs, taken around atezolizumab (anti-PD-L1) treatment. These receptors were obtained from a man in his sixties or seventies with urothelial cancer.

This clone has a count of ten or more. The CDR3 region has the DNA TGTGCCAGCAGTGAGGGAGGCCCGGGTGAAAAACTGTTTTTT. Its protein product is CASSEGGPGEKLFF. This chain uses TRBV2 with TRBJ1-4; no clear D gene. The CDR3 runs 14 residues. Germline loops: CDR1 SNHLY, CDR2 FYNNEI. Trimming removed 3 bases from V and 7 bases from J, with 12 bases in between.

The chain joins TRBV9 to TRBJ2-1; 9 nucleotides align to TRBD2. The length of the CDR3 is 14 residues. With 4 bases clipped from V and 7 bases from J, the junction kept 6 bases outside the gene matches. Germline values: CDR1 SGDLS, CDR2 YYNGEE. CDR3 coding DNA: TGTGCCAGCAGCCTCGGGACTAGCCTAAATGAGCAGTTCTTC. Its protein product is CASSLGTSLNEQFF.

The rearrangement joins TRBV7-2 to TRBJ2-3, with D perhaps TRBD2 (6 bases). The length of the CDR3 is 16 residues. Trimming took off 5 bases at V and 2 bases at J, with 17 bases between the two ends. Per germline, CDR1 SGHTA and CDR2 FQGNSA. The CDR3 bases are TGTGCCAGCAGCCAAGGTCGGCGGGGAAACACAGATACGCAGTATTTT. This translates into CASSQGRRGNTDTQYF.

This chain uses TRBV5-6 with TRBJ2-7; 8 bases fit TRBD2. J gave up 0 bases and V 3 bases, and 5 bases lay outside the gene matches. The CDR3 totals 15 residues. Looked up from germline, CDR1 is SGHDT and CDR2 is YYEEEE. The CDR3 nucleotides are TGTGCCAGCAGCTCCGGACTAGCAAGCTCCTACGAGCAGTACTTC. This sequence encodes CASSSGLASSYEQYF.

The CDR3 region has the DNA TGTGCCAGCAGCCTGACAGGATCTAACTATGGCTACACCTTC. As protein: CASSLTGSNYGYTF. This rearrangement joins TRBV28 to TRBJ1-2, with D possibly matching TRBD1 (6 bases). V lost 6 bases, J lost 0 bases, and 11 bases lay in between. Germline CDR1 MDHEN, CDR2 SYDVKM. CDR3 size: 14 residues.

The chain is built from TRBV28 and TRBJ2-1; D not resolved. Between the trimmed V and J ends, which lost 5 bases and 5 bases, there was a span of 10 bases. The germline gives CDR1 MDHEN, CDR2 SYDVKM. CDR3 length: 13 amino acids. CDR3 amino acids: CASSKHHDNEQFF. As DNA, the CDR3 is TGTGCCAGCAGTAAACATCACGACAATGAGCAGTTCTTC.

The genes are TRBV7-3 and TRBJ2-3; 7 nucleotides line up with TRBD1. J lost 2 bases, V lost 4 bases, and 3 bases had no gene match. Germline lookup yields CDR1 SGHTA and CDR2 FQGTGA. The CDR3 is 14 amino acids. As DNA, the CDR3 is TGTGCCAGCAGCTCGGGACAGCTCACAGATACGCAGTATTTT. It encodes CASSSGQLTDTQYF.

This clone occurred a few times. The chain employs TRBV7-3 and TRBJ1-5; 8 positions agree with TRBD1. Losses at the gene ends were 5 bases for V and 2 bases for J; bases not matched to a gene: 11. The CDR3 covers 17 residues. Germline-derived CDR1 and CDR2 are SGHTA and FQGTGA. Written as DNA, the CDR3 is TGTGCCAGCAGCCCCAATCAGGGGGCAGGAGGCAATCAGCCCCAGCATTTT. Amino acid sequence: CASSPNQGAGGNQPQHF.

Concerning this clone itself: The sample contains more than one DNA sequence encoding this CDR3. The CDR3 sequence is CASSLGRSGNTIYF. The CDR3 DNA reads TGTGCCAGCAGCTTAGGGAGATCAGGAAACACCATATATTTT. The genes are TRBV11-2 and TRBJ1-3; D is unresolved. Germline V CDR1 and CDR2: SGHAT, FQNNGV. This CDR3 region has 14 residues. With 1 base removed from V and 4 bases from J, the gap between germline ends came to 8 bases.

This chain links TRBV15 with TRBJ2-7; 8 bases are a match to TRBD2. The V gene end was trimmed by 0 bases and the J gene end by 1 base; junction bases not matched to a gene: 2. CDR1 and CDR2 (germline): LNHNV, YYDKDF (reference sequence). This CDR3 has 15 amino acids. CDR3 region: CATSRDRGRSYEQYF. The DNA for the CDR3 is TGTGCCACCAGCAGAGATCGCGGGAGGTCCTACGAGCAGTACTTC.

This chain joins TRBV6-6 and TRBJ2-7, with D possibly being TRBD1 (6 bases). CDR1 is MNHNY and CDR2 is SVGAGI in the germline V gene (reference sequence). This CDR3 is 13 amino acids long. V was clipped by 7 bases and J by 4 bases, with 14 bases between them. This CDR3 is CASTRDTEYEQYF. The CDR3 region has the DNA TGTGCCAGCACCCGGGACACCGAATACGAGCAGTACTTC.

This clone was counted once. This sequence joins TRBV4-3 and TRBJ1-1, with TRBD1 as a possible D gene (5 bases). CDR1 and CDR2 from the germline V gene are LGHNA and YSLEER. The CDR3 has 14 residues. V gave up 4 bases and J gave up 12 bases, with 21 bases separating them. The CDR3 sequence is CASSPDSGGVGSFF. For the CDR3, the DNA is TGCGCCAGCAGCCCCGACTCGGGAGGGGTGGGATCTTTCTTT.

The chain recombines TRBV7-8 with TRBJ1-2; unclear D gene. The CDR3 is made up of 14 amino acids. V gave up 5 bases and J gave up 4 bases, with 14 bases separating them. Germline V lookup: CDR1 SGHVS, CDR2 FQNEAQ. CDR3 protein: CASSAMEGVYGYTF. The DNA for the CDR3 is TGTGCCAGCAGCGCAATGGAGGGAGTCTATGGCTACACCTTC.

The V call is TRBV15, the J call TRBJ2-4; 9 nucleotides align to TRBD2. V lost 3 bases and J lost 2; bases outside the gene matches: 17. Per the germline V gene, CDR1 is LNHNV and CDR2 is YYDKDF (reference sequence). The CDR3 is made up of 20 amino acids. The DNA for the CDR3 is TGTGCCACCAGCAGCGTGTTTAGCGGGGGAACGGTTGTTACCAAAAACATTCAGTACTTC. Protein sequence: CATSSVFSGGTVVTKNIQYF.

The sample holds one count of this clone. The chain carries TRBV15 and TRBJ1-5, with 7 positions matching TRBD1. The germline CDR1 and CDR2 sequences are LNHNV and YYDKDF (reference sequence). V dropped 2 bases and J dropped 7; count of bases not matched to a gene: 5. The CDR3 contains 14 residues. The CDR3 spells CATSRSTGPQPQHF. CDR3 in DNA: TGTGCCACCAGCAGATCGACAGGGCCCCAGCCCCAGCATTTT. Drawing the rest from reference TRBV15 and TRBJ1-5, the complete variable domain is DAMVIQNPRYQVTQFGKPVTLSCSQTLNHNVMYWYQQKSSQAPKLLFHYYDKDFNNEADTPDNFQSRRPNTSFCFLDIRSPGLGDTAMYLCATSRSTGPQPQHFGDGTRLSIL.

J is TRBJ2-5 and V is TRBV11-1, with D possibly matching TRBD1 (5 bases). The germline CDR1 and CDR2 sequences are SGHAT and FQDESV (reference sequence). V was shortened by 3 bases and J by 0 bases, with 11 bases between the two germline ends. The CDR3 is made up of 15 amino acids. CDR3 amino acids: CASSFNSGNQETQYF. For the CDR3, the DNA is TGTGCCAGCAGCTTTAACTCAGGGAACCAAGAGACCCAGTACTTC. The whole variable domain, remainder taken from reference TRBV11-1 and TRBJ2-5, is EAEVAQSPRYKITEKSQAVAFWCDPISGHATLYWYRQILGQGPELLVQFQDESVVDDSQLPKDRFSAERLKGVDSTLKIQPAELGDSAMYLCASSFNSGNQETQYFGPGTRLLVL.

The gene calls are TRBV27 and TRBJ2-3, with 16 nucleotides matching TRBD2. Unmatched junction bases numbered 10, after V lost 1 base and J lost 6 bases. The CDR3 is 19 residues long. CDR1 is MNHEY and CDR2 is SMNVEV in the germline V gene (reference sequence). The CDR3 DNA sequence: TGTGCCAGCAGTTTATTAGGGCGGGGGACTAGCGGGGGGGATGATACGCAGTATTTT. As protein: CASSLLGRGTSGGDDTQYF.

The chain couples TRBV6-1 to TRBJ1-2; TRBD1 matches 7 bases. After removal of 8 bases from V and 4 bases from J, the junction contained 10 bases not matched to a gene. Looked up from germline, CDR1 is MNHNS and CDR2 is SASEGT. The CDR3 spans 14 residues. CDR3 in DNA: TGTGCCAGCGCCAGGACAGGTGGTCTCTATGGCTACACCTTC. This translates into CASARTGGLYGYTF.

This chain uses TRBV5-1 with TRBJ1-4; TRBD1 agrees at 7 bases. J gave up 8 bases and V 3 bases, and 7 bases lay outside the gene matches. The length of the CDR3 is 14 residues. From germline, CDR1 is SGHRS and CDR2 YFSETQ. The CDR3: CASSSTGIREKLFF. CDR3 nucleotide sequence: TGCGCCAGCAGCTCGACAGGGATTAGGGAAAAACTGTTTTTT.

This clone was picked up a small number of times. The chain joins TRBV14 to TRBJ1-2; 7 bases line up with TRBD1. The CDR3 extends over 13 amino acids. Trimming took 6 bases from V and 2 from J; bases not matched to a gene: 3. Germline CDR1 reads SGHDN; CDR2 reads FVKESK. CDR3 region: CASSRDRNYGYTF. The CDR3 DNA is TGTGCCAGCAGTCGGGACAGAAACTATGGCTACACCTTC.